This TCR beta chain was captured in a study of human CD8 memory T cell subsets. General study results and limits: Estimated Chao1 values suggested that diversity was greater among stem-like memory T cells than among precursor exhausted T cells.

Negative magnetic selection enriched total CD8+ T cells. The source of the RNA was duplicate vials containing some 150,000 sorted CD8+ T cells for each subset. A word on this clonotype: The antigen remains unidentified.

UMI-labeled 5' RACE was the method by which TCR beta libraries were made. TCRdb reworked the 5' RACE reads into one entry per CDR3 protein, no DNA. Found here are over 10,000 distinct CDR3 sequences; the top ten clones hold 13% to 15%. Germline loops: CDR1 SEHNR, CDR2 FQNEAQ (reference sequence). The CDR3 length is 13 residues. The rearrangement joins TRBV7-9 to TRBJ2-1; TCRdb's D call, TRBD2, is unchecked because there is no DNA. The sample taken for sequencing was CD8+ T cells from PBMCs. This TCR was recovered from a human donor in good health. CDR3 loop: CASSGTSSPEQFF.